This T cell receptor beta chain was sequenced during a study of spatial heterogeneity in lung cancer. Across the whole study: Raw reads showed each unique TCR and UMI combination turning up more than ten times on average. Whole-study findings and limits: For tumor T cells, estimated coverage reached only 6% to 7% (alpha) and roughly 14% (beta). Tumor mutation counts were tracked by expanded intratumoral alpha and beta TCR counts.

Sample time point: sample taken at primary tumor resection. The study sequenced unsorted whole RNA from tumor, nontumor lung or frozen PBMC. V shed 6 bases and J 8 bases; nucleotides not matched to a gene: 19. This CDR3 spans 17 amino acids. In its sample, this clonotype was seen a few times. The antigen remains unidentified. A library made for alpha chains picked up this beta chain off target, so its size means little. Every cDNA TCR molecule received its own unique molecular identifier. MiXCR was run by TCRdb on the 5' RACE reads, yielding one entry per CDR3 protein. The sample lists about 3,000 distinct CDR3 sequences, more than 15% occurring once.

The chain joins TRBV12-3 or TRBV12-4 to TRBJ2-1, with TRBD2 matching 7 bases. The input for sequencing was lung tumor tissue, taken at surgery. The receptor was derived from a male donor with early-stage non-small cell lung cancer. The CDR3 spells CASSPPYLAEAFHEQFF. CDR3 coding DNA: TGTGCCAGCAGCCCTCCATATCTAGCGGAAGCCTTCCATGAGCAGTTCTTC.